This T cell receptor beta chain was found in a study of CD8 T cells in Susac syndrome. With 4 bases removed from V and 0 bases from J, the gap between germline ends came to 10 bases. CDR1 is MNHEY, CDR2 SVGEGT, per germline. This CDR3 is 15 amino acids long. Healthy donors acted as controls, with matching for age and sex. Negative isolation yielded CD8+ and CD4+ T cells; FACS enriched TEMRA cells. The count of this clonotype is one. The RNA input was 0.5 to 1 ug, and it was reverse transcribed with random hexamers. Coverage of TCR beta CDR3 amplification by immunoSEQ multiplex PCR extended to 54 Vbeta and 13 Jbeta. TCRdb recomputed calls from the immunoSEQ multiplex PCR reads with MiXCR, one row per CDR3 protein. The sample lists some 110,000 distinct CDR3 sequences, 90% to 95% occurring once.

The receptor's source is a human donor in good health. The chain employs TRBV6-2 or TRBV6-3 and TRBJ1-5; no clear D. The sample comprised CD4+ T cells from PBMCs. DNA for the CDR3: TGTGCCAGCAGTTTAGCCCATTATAGCAATCAGCCCCAGCATTTT. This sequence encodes CASSLAHYSNQPQHF.